A single sample is the source of the 18 T cell receptor beta chains below, sequenced in a study of T cell responses to AZD1222 COVID-19 vaccine. The protocol was immunoSEQ multiplex PCR, while the TCRdb copy is restricted to in-frame clones and leaves out a portion. The data hold 180,000 or so clones, with roughly nine tenths observed a single time. The sequencing here drew on peripheral blood, taken on day 0 of AZD1222 vaccination. The receptor source for this set is an adult in good health.

The genes are TRBV5-8 and TRBJ1-2, with a weak D call TRBD1 (6 bases). Trimming shortened V by 0 bases and J by 3 bases, and 12 bases separated the two germline ends. Germline V gives CDR1 SGHTS, CDR2 YDEGEE. The CDR3 is 15 residues long. The CDR3 is CASSLGVRGDYGYTF. The CDR3 DNA sequence: TGTGCCAGCAGCTTGGGAGTCAGGGGAGACTATGGCTACACCTTC.

This chain links TRBV24-1 with TRBJ2-5, with 7 bases lining up with TRBD1. CDR3 length: 15 residues. Trimming cost V 3 bases and J 2 bases; bases outside gene matches: 5. CDR1 KGHDR and CDR2 SFDVKD come from the germline V gene. CDR3 sequence reads: CATSDPGQAQETQYF. CDR3 DNA: TGTGCCACCAGTGATCCTGGACAGGCTCAAGAGACCCAGTACTTC.

Turning to this clone: Other DNA sequences in this sample translate to the same CDR3. The chain links TRBV7-9 to TRBJ1-4; D uncertain. V dropped 5 bases and J dropped 3 bases, with 10 bases sitting between them. Germline-derived CDR1 and CDR2 are SEHNR and FQNEAQ (reference sequence). The CDR3 has 14 amino acids. This CDR3 is CASSPGRSNEKLFF. For the CDR3, the DNA is TGTGCCAGCAGCCCAGGCAGATCTAATGAAAAACTGTTTTTT.

The V and J genes are TRBV10-2 and TRBJ1-2; D uncertain. The CDR3 length is 12 residues. Germline V gene sequence: CDR1 WSHSY, CDR2 SAAADI. Between the trimmed V and J ends, which lost 4 bases and 8 bases, there was a span of 11 bases. The CDR3 loop reads CASSGTAGGYTF. The CDR3 nucleotides are TGCGCCAGCAGTGGGACCGCTGGGGGCTACACCTTC.

The chain employs TRBV6-2 or TRBV6-3 and TRBJ1-1, with TRBD1 as a possible D gene (6 bases). V dropped 2 bases and J dropped 5 bases, with 15 bases sitting between them. CDR1 MNHEY and CDR2 SVGEGT come from the germline V gene. This CDR3 has 15 amino acids. CDR3 coding DNA: TGTGCCAGCAGTTACGCCCAATTGGGGACAACTGAAGCTTTCTTT. Amino acid sequence: CASSYAQLGTTEAFF.

The rearrangement links TRBV29-1 to TRBJ1-5; 7 nucleotides match TRBD1. CDR3 length: 12 residues. Germline assignment: CDR1 SQVTM and CDR2 ANQGSEA. The V gene end was trimmed by 4 bases and the J gene end by 5 bases; junction bases not matched to a gene: 2. The CDR3 protein is CSVAQGDQPQHF. CDR3 DNA sequence: TGCAGCGTTGCTCAGGGGGATCAGCCCCAGCATTTT.

The chain couples TRBV5-1 to TRBJ1-1, with 8 bases aligning to TRBD1. The CDR3 length is 16 residues. Unmatched junction bases numbered 5, after V lost 0 bases and J lost 1 base. Germline CDR1 is SGHRS and CDR2 is YFSETQ. For the CDR3, the DNA is TGCGCCAGCAGCTTGGCCTCAGGGGGCTCGAACACTGAAGCTTTCTTT. Translation: CASSLASGGSNTEAFF.

This clone was observed once. The chain employs TRBV7-2 and TRBJ2-3; 11 bases line up with TRBD2. The CDR3 runs 16 residues. Looked up from germline, CDR1 is SGHTA and CDR2 is FQGNSA. The V and J ends lost 5 bases and 4 bases, in that order; junction bases with no gene match: 8. The CDR3 loop reads CASSPPTSGNPDTQYF. The CDR3 nucleotides read TGTGCCAGCAGCCCCCCGACTAGCGGGAATCCAGATACGCAGTATTTT.

The gene calls are TRBV11-2 and TRBJ1-2, with 10 bases lining up with TRBD1. CDR1 SGHAT and CDR2 FQNNGV come from the germline V gene. This CDR3 contains 15 residues. Germline trimming cut 4 bases from V and 2 bases from J; bases unmatched to any gene: 4. The DNA for the CDR3 is TGTGCCAGCAGCTCCCCGACAGGGGGCAACTATGGCTACACCTTC. Translated: CASSSPTGGNYGYTF.

The chain carries TRBV28 and TRBJ2-7; D gene uncertain. The CDR3 is 12 amino acids. Germline V gene lookup returns CDR1 MDHEN and CDR2 SYDVKM. V dropped 2 bases and J dropped 6 bases, with 8 bases sitting between them. CDR3 protein: CASSLSLSEQYF. CDR3 sequence (DNA): TGTGCCAGCAGTTTAAGCCTCTCCGAGCAGTACTTC.

The chain carries TRBV5-6 and TRBJ2-1; tentative D call: TRBD1 (5 bases). Germline V CDR1 and CDR2: SGHDT, YYEEEE. CDR3 length: 16 residues. The V end was cut by 0 bases, the J end by 3 bases, with 13 bases between. The CDR3 DNA is TGTGCCAGCAGCTTGGACCTAGGGGCCATCTACAATGAGCAGTTCTTC. It is translated as CASSLDLGAIYNEQFF.

The chain has TRBV5-1 and TRBJ2-1; TRBD2 matches 8 bases. Trimming removed 0 bases from V and 4 bases from J; junction bases left unmatched: 6. Germline CDR1 reads SGHRS; CDR2 reads YFSETQ. This CDR3 is built from 16 residues. The CDR3 is CASSLGGGGPYNEQFF. For the CDR3, the DNA is TGCGCCAGCAGCTTGGGCGGCGGGGGGCCTTACAATGAGCAGTTCTTC.

In its sample, this clone was seen once. The chain carries TRBV19 and TRBJ2-1, with D maybe TRBD2 (6 bases). Germline values: CDR1 LNHDA, CDR2 SQIVND (reference sequence). CDR3 size: 12 residues. V was shortened by 4 bases and J by 6 bases, with 7 bases between the two germline ends. This chain's CDR3 is CASSRLVNEQFF. The DNA of the CDR3 is TGTGCCAGTAGTAGACTAGTCAATGAGCAGTTCTTC.

This chain links TRBV6-2 or TRBV6-3 with TRBJ2-7; D could derive from TRBD1 or TRBD2 (6 bases each). The CDR3 has 19 residues. The germline CDR1 and CDR2 sequences are MNHEY and SVGEGT. Trimming removed 0 bases from V and 2 bases from J, with 23 bases in between. The CDR3: CASSYSMGGTGQTTYEQYV. The CDR3 DNA follows: TGTGCCAGCAGTTACTCGATGGGGGGAACGGGACAAACTACCTACGAGCAGTACGTC.

This clone was counted once. This chain uses TRBV10-3 with TRBJ2-1, with 10 bases that match TRBD2. CDR3 size: 14 residues. Germline assignment: CDR1 ENHRY and CDR2 SYGVKD. The V and J ends lost 6 bases and 10 bases, in that order; junction bases with no gene match: 9. The CDR3: CAISLTSGTVEQFF. Written as DNA, the CDR3 is TGTGCCATCAGCCTCACTAGCGGGACCGTGGAGCAGTTCTTC.

The J gene is TRBJ2-3, the V gene TRBV6-5, with D perhaps assigned TRBD1 or TRBD2 (7 bases each). Trimming stripped 6 bases from V and 1 base from J, with 14 bases between. CDR1 is MNHEY, CDR2 SVGAGI, per germline. This CDR3 has 15 residues. The chain's CDR3 is CASRGEGTGTDTQYF. The CDR3 coding sequence is TGTGCCAGCAGGGGGGAGGGGACAGGCACAGATACGCAGTATTTT.

This clone showed up just once. This rearrangement joins TRBV18 to TRBJ1-2, with D perhaps matching TRBD1 (6 bases). Trimming removed 6 bases from V and 3 bases from J, with 11 bases in between. Germline V gene sequence: CDR1 KGHSH, CDR2 LQKENI. CDR3 length: 13 residues. CDR3 nucleotides: TGTGCCAGCTCCCCTAGGACAGACTATGGCTACACCTTC. This codes for CASSPRTDYGYTF.

The J gene is TRBJ1-2, the V gene TRBV27; a weak D match, TRBD1 (6 bases). Germline CDR1 MNHEY, CDR2 SMNVEV (reference sequence). The CDR3 sequence is 15 residues long. Between the trimmed V and J ends, which lost 6 bases and 2 bases, there was a span of 16 bases. The CDR3 DNA reads as TGTGCCAGCAGCTCAATGGACAGCGTAAACTATGGCTACACCTTC. Its translation: CASSSMDSVNYGYTF.